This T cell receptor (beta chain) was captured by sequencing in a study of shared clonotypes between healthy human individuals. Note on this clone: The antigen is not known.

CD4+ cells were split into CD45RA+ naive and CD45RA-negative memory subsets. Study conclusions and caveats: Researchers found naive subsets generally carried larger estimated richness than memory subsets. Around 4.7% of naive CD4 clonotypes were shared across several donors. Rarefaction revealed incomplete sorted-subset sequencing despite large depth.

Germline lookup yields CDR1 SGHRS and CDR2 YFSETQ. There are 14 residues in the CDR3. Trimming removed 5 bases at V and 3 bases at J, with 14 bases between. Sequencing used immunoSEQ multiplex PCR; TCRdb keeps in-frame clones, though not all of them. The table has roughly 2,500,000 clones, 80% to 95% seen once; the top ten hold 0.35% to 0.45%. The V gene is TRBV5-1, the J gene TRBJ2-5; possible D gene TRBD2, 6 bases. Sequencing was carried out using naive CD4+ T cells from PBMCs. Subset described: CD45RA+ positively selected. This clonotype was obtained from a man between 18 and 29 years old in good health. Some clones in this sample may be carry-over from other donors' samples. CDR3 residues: CASSRRESKETQYF. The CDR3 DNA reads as TGCGCCAGCAGTCGGAGGGAATCGAAAGAGACCCAGTACTTC.